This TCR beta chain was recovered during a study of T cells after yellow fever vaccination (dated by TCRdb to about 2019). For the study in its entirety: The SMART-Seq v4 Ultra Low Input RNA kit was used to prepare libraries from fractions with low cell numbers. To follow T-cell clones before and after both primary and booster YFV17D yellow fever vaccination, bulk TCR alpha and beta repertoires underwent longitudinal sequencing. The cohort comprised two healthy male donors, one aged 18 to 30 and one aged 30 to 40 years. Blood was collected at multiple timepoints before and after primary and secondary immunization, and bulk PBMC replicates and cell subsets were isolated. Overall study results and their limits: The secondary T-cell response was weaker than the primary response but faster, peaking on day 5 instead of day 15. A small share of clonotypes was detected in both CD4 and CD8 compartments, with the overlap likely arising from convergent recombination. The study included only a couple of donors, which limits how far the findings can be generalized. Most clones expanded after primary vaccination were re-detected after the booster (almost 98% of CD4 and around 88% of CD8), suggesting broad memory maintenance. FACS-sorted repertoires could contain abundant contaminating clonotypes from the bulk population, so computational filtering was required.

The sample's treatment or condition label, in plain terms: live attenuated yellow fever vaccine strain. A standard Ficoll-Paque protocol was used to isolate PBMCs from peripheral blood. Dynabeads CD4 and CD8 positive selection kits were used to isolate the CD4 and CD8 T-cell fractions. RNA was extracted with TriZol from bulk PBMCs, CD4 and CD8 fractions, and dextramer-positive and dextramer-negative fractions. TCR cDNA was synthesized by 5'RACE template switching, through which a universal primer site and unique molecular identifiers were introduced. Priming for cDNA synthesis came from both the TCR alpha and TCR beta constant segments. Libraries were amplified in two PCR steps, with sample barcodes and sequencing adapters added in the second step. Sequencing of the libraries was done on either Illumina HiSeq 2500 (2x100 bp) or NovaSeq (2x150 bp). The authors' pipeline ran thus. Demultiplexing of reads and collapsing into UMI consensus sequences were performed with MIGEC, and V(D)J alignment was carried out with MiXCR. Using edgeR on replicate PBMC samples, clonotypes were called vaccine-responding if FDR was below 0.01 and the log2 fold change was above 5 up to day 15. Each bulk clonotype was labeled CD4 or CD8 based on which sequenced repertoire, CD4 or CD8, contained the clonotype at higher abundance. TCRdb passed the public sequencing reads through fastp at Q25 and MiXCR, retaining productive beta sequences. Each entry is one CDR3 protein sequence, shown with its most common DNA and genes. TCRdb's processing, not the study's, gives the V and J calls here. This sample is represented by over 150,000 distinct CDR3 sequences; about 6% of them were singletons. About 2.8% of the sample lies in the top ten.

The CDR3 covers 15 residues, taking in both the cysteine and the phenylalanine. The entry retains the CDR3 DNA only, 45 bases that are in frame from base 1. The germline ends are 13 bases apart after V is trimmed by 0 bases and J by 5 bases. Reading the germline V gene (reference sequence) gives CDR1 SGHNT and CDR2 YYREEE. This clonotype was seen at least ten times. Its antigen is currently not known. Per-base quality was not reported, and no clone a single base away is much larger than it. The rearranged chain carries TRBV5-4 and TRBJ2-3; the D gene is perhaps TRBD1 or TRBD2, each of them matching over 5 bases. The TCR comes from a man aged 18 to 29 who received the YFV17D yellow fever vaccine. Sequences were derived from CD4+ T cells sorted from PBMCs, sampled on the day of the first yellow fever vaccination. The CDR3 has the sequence CASSLGFGGVDTQYF. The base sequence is TGTGCCAGCAGCTTGGGGTTTGGGGGTGTAGATACGCAGTATTTT. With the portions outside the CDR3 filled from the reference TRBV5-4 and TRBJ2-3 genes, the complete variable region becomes ETGVTQSPTHLIKTRGQQVTLRCSSQSGHNTVSWYQQALGQGPQFIFQYYREEENGRGNFPPRFSGLQFPNYSSELNVNALELDDSALYLCASSLGFGGVDTQYFGPGTRLTVL.